Below are 10 T cell receptor beta chains sequenced from a single sample in a study of blood T cell repertoires in COVID-19. Only in-frame clones appear in the TCRdb table, and some are missing; sequencing was by immunoSEQ multiplex PCR. The sample consists of 200,000 to 300,000 clones, 81% of them appearing once. Input material: peripheral blood. The receptors shown here come from a woman aged 80 or over with COVID-19, enrolled during active disease.

This sequence joins TRBV11-3 and TRBJ2-1; 8 bases match TRBD1. Germline loops: CDR1 SGHNT, CDR2 YENEEA. Losses at the gene ends were 6 bases for V and 7 bases for J; bases not matched to a gene: 5. The CDR3 totals 13 residues. The CDR3 sequence: CASSSGQANEQFF. The CDR3 nucleotides are TGTGCCAGCAGTTCGGGACAGGCGAATGAGCAGTTCTTC.

The chain joins TRBV19 to TRBJ1-5; no firm D call. The CDR3 extends over 16 amino acids. The V gene's germline CDR1 is LNHDA and CDR2 SQIVND (reference sequence). The germline V and J ends were trimmed by 2 bases and 6 bases, with 17 bases remaining between them. CDR3 protein: CASSIMGRHRGQPQHF. The CDR3, as DNA: TGTGCCAGTAGTATAATGGGCCGCCACCGGGGTCAGCCCCAGCATTTT. The full variable domain, in which reference TRBV19 and TRBJ1-5 provide the parts outside the CDR3, is DGGITQSPKYLFRKEGQNVTLSCEQNLNHDAMYWYRQDPGQGLRLIYYSQIVNDFQKGDIAEGYSVSREKKESFPLTVTSAQKNPTAFYLCASSIMGRHRGQPQHFGDGTRLSIL.

This clone has more than one count but fewer than ten. The chain combines TRBV7-2 with TRBJ2-1, with TRBD2 identical over 8 bases. Trimming cost V 2 bases and J 2 bases; bases outside gene matches: 2. Germline lookup yields CDR1 SGHTA and CDR2 FQGNSA. The CDR3 extends over 15 amino acids. The CDR3 bases are TGTGCCAGCAGCTTAAGTAGCGGGACCTACAATGAGCAGTTCTTC. Encoded protein: CASSLSSGTYNEQFF.

V and J are TRBV6-5 and TRBJ1-1; perhaps TRBD1 as D (6 bases). This CDR3 is 14 amino acids long. Trimming left V 7 bases short and J 5 bases short, with 17 bases between. The V gene's germline CDR1 is MNHEY and CDR2 SVGAGI. The CDR3 DNA sequence: TGTGCCAGCAAGTACAGGAGCCAGGGGACTGAAGCTTTCTTT. This encodes CASKYRSQGTEAFF.

This chain uses TRBV24-1 with TRBJ1-1, with 9 bases aligning to TRBD1. Germline CDR1 KGHDR, CDR2 SFDVKD. The V gene end was trimmed by 6 bases and the J gene end by 1 base; junction bases not matched to a gene: 17. The CDR3 consists of 19 residues. The CDR3 nucleotides are TGTGCCACCAGTCGGGGACAGGGACAACTTCATGGGGAGAACACTGAAGCTTTCTTT. It yields the protein CATSRGQGQLHGENTEAFF.

The chain couples TRBV30 to TRBJ1-4; D remains unclear. Deletions cut 7 bases from V and 1 base from J, with 10 bases between. Germline-derived CDR1 and CDR2 are GTSNPN and SVGIG (reference sequence). The CDR3 has 13 amino acids. CDR3: CASRRQTNEKLFF. CDR3 DNA: TGTGCCTCCCGGAGGCAAACTAATGAAAAACTGTTTTTT.

The chain employs TRBV4-2 and TRBJ1-2; 7 bases line up with TRBD1. Germline CDR1 is LGHNA and CDR2 is YNFKEQ. J was trimmed by 7 bases and V by 0 bases; bases with no gene match: 5. The CDR3 contains 14 residues. The CDR3 region has the DNA TGTGCCAGCAGCCAAGAGGGGACAGAGGGTGGCTACACCTTC. Translation: CASSQEGTEGGYTF.

This clone appeared a few times. The chain combines TRBV4-1 with TRBJ1-6; D not resolved. V was cut by 0 bases and J by 9 bases, with 6 bases left in between. The CDR3 covers 13 residues. The germline V gene has CDR1 MGHRA and CDR2 YSYEKL. CDR3 region: CASSQEPVSPLHF. CDR3 bases: TGCGCCAGCAGCCAAGAGCCAGTTTCACCCCTCCACTTT.

The chain carries TRBV19 and TRBJ2-3; 7 bases are shared with TRBD1. This CDR3 contains 14 residues. Germline CDR1 is LNHDA and CDR2 is SQIVND (reference sequence). The J segment lost 2 bases and the V segment lost 7 bases, leaving 6 bases of the junction unmatched. CDR3 nucleotide sequence: TGTGCCAGTAAAAGGACAGGAGACACAGATACGCAGTATTTT. Encoded protein: CASKRTGDTDTQYF.

The chain recombines TRBV5-6 with TRBJ2-7; 7 nucleotides agree with TRBD1. This CDR3 contains 17 residues. The V and J ends lost 5 bases and 4 bases, in that order; junction bases with no gene match: 18. CDR1 and CDR2 from the germline V gene are SGHDT and YYEEEE. CDR3 in DNA: TGTGCCAGCAGTTCAAGCCTCCCGGGACAGCAACTTTACGAGCAGTACTTC. Translation: CASSSSLPGQQLYEQYF.